This T cell receptor (beta chain) was sequenced during a study of OX40 agonist ivuxolimab in advanced cancers. In germline, CDR1 is SGHRS, CDR2 YFSETQ. The CDR3 is 15 residues long. After removal of 6 bases from V and 3 bases from J, the junction contained 11 bases not matched to a gene. A remark on this clone: Antigen specificity is unknown.

Sequencing was performed with immunoSEQ multiplex PCR; in TCRdb, only in-frame clones are kept and a portion is missing. The sample has 30,000 or so clones, around four fifths seen once; the top ten hold more than 20%. Broader study findings: Low clonal expansion, among the lowest seen, marked partial responders at 0.1-3.0 mg/kg.

This clonotype originated in an adult with an advanced solid tumor such as melanoma, head and neck, liver or kidney cancer. Sequencing used CD4+ or CD8+ T cells sorted from blood, obtained in a trial of the OX40 agonist ivuxolimab. The chain couples TRBV5-1 to TRBJ2-7, with 8 bases identical to TRBD1. The CDR3, as DNA: TGCGCCAGCAAGTTACAGGGGGGTCTTATCTACGAGCAGTACTTC. Its protein product is CASKLQGGLIYEQYF.